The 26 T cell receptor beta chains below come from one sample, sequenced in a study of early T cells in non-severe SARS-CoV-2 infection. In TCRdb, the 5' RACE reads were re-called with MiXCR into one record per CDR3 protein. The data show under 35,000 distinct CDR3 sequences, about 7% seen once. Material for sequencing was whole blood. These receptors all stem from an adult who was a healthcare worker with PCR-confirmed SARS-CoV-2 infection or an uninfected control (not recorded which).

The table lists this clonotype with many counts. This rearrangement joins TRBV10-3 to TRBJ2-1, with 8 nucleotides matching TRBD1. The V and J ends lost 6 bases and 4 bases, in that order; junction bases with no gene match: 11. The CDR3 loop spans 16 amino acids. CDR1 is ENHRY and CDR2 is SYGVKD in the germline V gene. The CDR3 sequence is CAIRGRTGKLYNEQFF. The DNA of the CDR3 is TGTGCCATCAGGGGCAGGACAGGGAAATTGTACAATGAGCAGTTCTTC.

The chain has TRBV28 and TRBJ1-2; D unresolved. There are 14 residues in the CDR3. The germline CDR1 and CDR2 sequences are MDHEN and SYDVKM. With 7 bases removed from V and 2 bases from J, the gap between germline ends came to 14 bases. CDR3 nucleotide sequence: TGTGCCAGCACCCTTGACGGGAAAAACTATGGCTACACCTTC. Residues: CASTLDGKNYGYTF.

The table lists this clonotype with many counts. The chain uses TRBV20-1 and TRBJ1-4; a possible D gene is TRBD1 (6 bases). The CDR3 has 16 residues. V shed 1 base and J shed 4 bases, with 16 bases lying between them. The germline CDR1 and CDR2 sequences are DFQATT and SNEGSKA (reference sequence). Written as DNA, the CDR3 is TGCAGTGCTAGAGGAACCAGGGGCTTAATTAATGAAAAACTGTTTTTT. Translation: CSARGTRGLINEKLFF.

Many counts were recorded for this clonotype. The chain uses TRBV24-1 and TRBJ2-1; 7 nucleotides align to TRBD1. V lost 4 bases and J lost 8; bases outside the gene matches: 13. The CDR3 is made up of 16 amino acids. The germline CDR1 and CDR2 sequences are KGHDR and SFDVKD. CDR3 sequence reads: CATSDPSPTGMDEQFF. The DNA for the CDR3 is TGTGCCACCAGTGACCCATCTCCGACAGGGATGGATGAGCAGTTCTTC.

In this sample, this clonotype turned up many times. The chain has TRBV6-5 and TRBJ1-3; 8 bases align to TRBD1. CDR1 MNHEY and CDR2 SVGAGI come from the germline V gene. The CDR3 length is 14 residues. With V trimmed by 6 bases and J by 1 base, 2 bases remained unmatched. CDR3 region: CASSRTGSGNTIYF. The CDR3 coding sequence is TGTGCCAGCAGCCGGACAGGGTCTGGAAACACCATATATTTT.

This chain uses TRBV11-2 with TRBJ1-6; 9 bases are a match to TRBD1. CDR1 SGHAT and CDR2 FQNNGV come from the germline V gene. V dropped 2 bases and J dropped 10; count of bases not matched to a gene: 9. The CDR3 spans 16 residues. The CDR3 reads CASSLNPGTGPSPLHF. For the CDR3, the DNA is TGTGCCAGCAGCTTAAACCCAGGGACAGGGCCCTCACCCCTCCACTTT.

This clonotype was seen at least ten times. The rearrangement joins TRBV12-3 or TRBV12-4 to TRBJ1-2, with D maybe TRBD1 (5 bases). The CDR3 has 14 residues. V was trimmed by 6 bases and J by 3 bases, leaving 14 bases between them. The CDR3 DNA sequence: TGTGCCAGCAGGCTTGGGGGAAACTACTATGGCTACACCTTC. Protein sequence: CASRLGGNYYGYTF.

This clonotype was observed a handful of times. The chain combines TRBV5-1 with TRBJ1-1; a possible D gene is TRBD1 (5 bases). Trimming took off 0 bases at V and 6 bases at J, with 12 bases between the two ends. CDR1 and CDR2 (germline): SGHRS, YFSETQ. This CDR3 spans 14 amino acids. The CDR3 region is CASSLGARDSEAFF. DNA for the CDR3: TGCGCCAGCAGCTTGGGGGCACGGGACTCTGAAGCTTTCTTT.

The CDR3 region has the DNA TGTGCCAGCAGACTAGCGGGAGGGCCCTCAGATACGCAGTATTTT. It translates to CASRLAGGPSDTQYF. The J gene is TRBJ2-3, the V gene TRBV3-1; TRBD2 matches 13 bases. The CDR3 contains 15 residues. Unmatched junction bases numbered 4, after V lost 6 bases and J lost 4 bases. Germline V gene data show CDR1 as LGHDT and CDR2 as YNNKEL (reference sequence).

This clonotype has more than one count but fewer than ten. The CDR3 DNA reads as TGTGCCAGCAGTCCCAGACAATACGAGCAGTACTTC. Translating gives CASSPRQYEQYF. The gene calls are TRBV28 and TRBJ2-7; unclear D gene. Germline CDR1 MDHEN, CDR2 SYDVKM. The CDR3 has 12 amino acids. V shed 5 bases and J shed 4 bases, with 9 bases lying between them.

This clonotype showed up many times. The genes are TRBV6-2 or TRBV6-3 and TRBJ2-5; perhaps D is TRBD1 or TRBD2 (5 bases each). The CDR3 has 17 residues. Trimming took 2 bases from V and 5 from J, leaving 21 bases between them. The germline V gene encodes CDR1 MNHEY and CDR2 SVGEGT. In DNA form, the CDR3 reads TGTGCCAGCAGTTACCCCCCTAGCTGGCCTAGGGGTGAGACCCAGTACTTC. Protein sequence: CASSYPPSWPRGETQYF.

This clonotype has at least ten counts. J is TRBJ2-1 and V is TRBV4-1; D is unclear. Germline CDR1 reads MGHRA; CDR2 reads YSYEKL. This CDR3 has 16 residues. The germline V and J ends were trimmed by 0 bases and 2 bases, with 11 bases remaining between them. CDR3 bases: TGCGCCAGCAGCCAAGATAGTGGTCCCCCCTACAATGAGCAGTTCTTC. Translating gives CASSQDSGPPYNEQFF.

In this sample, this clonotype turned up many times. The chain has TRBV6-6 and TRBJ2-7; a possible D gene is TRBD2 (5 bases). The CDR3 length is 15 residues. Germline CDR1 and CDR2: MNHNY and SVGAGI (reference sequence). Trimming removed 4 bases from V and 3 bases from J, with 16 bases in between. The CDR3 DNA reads TGTGCCAGCAGTTCGGAGCAAACGAGGGTCTACGAGCAGTACTTC. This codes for CASSSEQTRVYEQYF.

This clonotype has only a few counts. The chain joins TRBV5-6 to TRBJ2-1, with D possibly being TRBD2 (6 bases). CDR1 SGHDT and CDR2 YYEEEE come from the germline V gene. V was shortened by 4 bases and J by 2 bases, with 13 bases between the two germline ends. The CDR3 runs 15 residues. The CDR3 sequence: CASSPPGLAYNEQFF. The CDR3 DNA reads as TGTGCCAGCAGCCCCCCGGGACTGGCCTACAATGAGCAGTTCTTC.

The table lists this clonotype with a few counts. CDR3 nucleotide sequence: TGTGCCAGCAGCCTTCGGACTAGCGGGAGTCACAATGAGCAGTTCTTC. This encodes CASSLRTSGSHNEQFF. The rearrangement links TRBV14 to TRBJ2-1; TRBD2 matches at 13 bases. CDR1 and CDR2 (germline): SGHDN, FVKESK. This CDR3 is 16 amino acids long. The V and J ends lost 4 bases and 5 bases, in that order; junction bases with no gene match: 5.

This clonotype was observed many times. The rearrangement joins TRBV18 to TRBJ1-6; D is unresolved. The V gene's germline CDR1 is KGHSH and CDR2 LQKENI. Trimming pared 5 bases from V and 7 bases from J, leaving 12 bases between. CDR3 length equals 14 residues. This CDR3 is CASSTGGGNSPLHF. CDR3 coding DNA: TGTGCCAGCTCAACGGGAGGCGGCAATTCACCCCTCCACTTT.

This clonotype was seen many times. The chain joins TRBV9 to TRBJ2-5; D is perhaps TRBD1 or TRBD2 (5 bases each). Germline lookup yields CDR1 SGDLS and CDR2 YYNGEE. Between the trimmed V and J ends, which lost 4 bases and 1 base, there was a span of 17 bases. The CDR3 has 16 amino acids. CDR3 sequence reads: CASSRDPRRFQETQYF. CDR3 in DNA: TGTGCCAGCAGCAGGGACCCGAGGCGTTTCCAAGAGACCCAGTACTTC.

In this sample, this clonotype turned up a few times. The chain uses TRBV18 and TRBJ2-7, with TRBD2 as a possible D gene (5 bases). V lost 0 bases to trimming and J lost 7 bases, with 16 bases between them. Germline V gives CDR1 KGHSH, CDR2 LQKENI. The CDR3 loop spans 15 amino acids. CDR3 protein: CASSPPRQPPGEQYF. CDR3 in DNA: TGTGCCAGCTCACCACCGAGGCAGCCCCCGGGGGAGCAGTACTTC.

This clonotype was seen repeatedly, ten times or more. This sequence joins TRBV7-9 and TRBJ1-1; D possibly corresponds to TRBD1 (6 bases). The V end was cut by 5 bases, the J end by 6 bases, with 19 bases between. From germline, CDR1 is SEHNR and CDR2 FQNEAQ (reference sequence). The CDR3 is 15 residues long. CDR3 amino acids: CASSTRTQGRPEAFF. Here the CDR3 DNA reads TGTGCCAGCAGCACCAGAACACAGGGTAGGCCTGAAGCTTTCTTT.

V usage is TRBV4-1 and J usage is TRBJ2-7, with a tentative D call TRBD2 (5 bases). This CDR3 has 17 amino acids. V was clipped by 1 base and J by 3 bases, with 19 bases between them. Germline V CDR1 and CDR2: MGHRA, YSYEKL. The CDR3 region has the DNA TGCGCCAGCAGCCAAGTCCATTCCGGGGAAATGAACTACGAGCAGTACTTC. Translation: CASSQVHSGEMNYEQYF.

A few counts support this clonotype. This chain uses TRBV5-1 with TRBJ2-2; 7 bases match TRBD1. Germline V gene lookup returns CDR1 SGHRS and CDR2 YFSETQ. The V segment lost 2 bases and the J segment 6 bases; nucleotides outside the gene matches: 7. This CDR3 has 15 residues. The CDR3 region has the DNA TGCGCCAGCAGCTTAACAGGGGCCGAATCCGGGGAGCTGTTTTTT. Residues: CASSLTGAESGELFF.

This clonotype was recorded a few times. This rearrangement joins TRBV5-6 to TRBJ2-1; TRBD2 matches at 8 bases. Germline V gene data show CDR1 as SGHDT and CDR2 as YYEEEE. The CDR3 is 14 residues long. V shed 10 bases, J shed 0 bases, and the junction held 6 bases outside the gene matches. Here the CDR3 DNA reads TGTGCCGGCGAGAGCGGGAGCTCCTACAATGAGCAGTTCTTC. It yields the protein CAGESGSSYNEQFF.

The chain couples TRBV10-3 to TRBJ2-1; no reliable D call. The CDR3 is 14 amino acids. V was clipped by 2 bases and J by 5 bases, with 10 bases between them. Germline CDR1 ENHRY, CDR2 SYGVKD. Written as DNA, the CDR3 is TGTGCCATCAGTGAGCCACAGCATCACAATGAGCAGTTCTTC. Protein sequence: CAISEPQHHNEQFF.

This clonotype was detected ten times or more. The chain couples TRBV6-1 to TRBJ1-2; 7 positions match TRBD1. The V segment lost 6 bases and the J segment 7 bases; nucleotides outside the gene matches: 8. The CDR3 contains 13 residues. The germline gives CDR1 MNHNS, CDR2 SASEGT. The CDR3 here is CASSRGTAPGYTF. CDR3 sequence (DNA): TGTGCCAGCAGCCGAGGGACAGCCCCTGGCTACACCTTC.

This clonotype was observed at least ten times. The CDR3 loop is CASSQDTSGSNQPQHF. CDR3 nucleotides: TGTGCCAGCAGCCAAGATACATCCGGTTCCAATCAGCCCCAGCATTTT. V gene TRBV4-2 combines with J gene TRBJ1-5; no reliable D call. CDR3 length equals 16 residues. V lost 0 bases and J lost 3, with 12 bases in between. Germline CDR1 is LGHNA and CDR2 is YNFKEQ.

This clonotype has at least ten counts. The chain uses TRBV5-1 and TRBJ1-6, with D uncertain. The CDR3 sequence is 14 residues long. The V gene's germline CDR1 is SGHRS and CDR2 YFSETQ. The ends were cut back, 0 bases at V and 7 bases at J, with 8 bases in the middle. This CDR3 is CASSLVGDNSPLHF. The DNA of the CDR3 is TGCGCCAGCAGCTTGGTGGGAGACAATTCACCCCTCCACTTT.